The entry that follows covers one T cell receptor beta chain sequence. Germline V lookup: CDR1 KGHSH, CDR2 LQKENI. The length of the CDR3 is 14 residues. Germline trimming cut 4 bases from V and 2 bases from J; bases unmatched to any gene: 5. These data are taken from a study of blood T cell repertoires in COVID-19. Study-level information: COVID-19 samples, acute and convalescent, were from the United States, Italy and Spain. T cells, B-cell-depleted T cells, or PBMCs provided the cDNA or gDNA that served as material.

Per the authors' pipeline: For nucleated cells, counts were estimated from reference gene primer amplification. Profiling relied on immunoSEQ multiplex PCR, and the TCRdb table lists in-frame clones only, not all of them. Clonal size and the V and J genes are those of that table, whereas D and trimming came from the DNA. The sample lists more than 110,000 clones; around 89% were seen once. The receptor comes from a man aged 60 to 75 with active or convalescent COVID-19. The chain carries TRBV18 and TRBJ2-7; 7 nucleotides align to TRBD2. The sample taken for sequencing was peripheral blood. This CDR3 is CASSLSGQAYEQYF. CDR3 nucleotides: TGTGCCAGCTCACTTAGCGGGCAAGCCTACGAGCAGTACTTC.